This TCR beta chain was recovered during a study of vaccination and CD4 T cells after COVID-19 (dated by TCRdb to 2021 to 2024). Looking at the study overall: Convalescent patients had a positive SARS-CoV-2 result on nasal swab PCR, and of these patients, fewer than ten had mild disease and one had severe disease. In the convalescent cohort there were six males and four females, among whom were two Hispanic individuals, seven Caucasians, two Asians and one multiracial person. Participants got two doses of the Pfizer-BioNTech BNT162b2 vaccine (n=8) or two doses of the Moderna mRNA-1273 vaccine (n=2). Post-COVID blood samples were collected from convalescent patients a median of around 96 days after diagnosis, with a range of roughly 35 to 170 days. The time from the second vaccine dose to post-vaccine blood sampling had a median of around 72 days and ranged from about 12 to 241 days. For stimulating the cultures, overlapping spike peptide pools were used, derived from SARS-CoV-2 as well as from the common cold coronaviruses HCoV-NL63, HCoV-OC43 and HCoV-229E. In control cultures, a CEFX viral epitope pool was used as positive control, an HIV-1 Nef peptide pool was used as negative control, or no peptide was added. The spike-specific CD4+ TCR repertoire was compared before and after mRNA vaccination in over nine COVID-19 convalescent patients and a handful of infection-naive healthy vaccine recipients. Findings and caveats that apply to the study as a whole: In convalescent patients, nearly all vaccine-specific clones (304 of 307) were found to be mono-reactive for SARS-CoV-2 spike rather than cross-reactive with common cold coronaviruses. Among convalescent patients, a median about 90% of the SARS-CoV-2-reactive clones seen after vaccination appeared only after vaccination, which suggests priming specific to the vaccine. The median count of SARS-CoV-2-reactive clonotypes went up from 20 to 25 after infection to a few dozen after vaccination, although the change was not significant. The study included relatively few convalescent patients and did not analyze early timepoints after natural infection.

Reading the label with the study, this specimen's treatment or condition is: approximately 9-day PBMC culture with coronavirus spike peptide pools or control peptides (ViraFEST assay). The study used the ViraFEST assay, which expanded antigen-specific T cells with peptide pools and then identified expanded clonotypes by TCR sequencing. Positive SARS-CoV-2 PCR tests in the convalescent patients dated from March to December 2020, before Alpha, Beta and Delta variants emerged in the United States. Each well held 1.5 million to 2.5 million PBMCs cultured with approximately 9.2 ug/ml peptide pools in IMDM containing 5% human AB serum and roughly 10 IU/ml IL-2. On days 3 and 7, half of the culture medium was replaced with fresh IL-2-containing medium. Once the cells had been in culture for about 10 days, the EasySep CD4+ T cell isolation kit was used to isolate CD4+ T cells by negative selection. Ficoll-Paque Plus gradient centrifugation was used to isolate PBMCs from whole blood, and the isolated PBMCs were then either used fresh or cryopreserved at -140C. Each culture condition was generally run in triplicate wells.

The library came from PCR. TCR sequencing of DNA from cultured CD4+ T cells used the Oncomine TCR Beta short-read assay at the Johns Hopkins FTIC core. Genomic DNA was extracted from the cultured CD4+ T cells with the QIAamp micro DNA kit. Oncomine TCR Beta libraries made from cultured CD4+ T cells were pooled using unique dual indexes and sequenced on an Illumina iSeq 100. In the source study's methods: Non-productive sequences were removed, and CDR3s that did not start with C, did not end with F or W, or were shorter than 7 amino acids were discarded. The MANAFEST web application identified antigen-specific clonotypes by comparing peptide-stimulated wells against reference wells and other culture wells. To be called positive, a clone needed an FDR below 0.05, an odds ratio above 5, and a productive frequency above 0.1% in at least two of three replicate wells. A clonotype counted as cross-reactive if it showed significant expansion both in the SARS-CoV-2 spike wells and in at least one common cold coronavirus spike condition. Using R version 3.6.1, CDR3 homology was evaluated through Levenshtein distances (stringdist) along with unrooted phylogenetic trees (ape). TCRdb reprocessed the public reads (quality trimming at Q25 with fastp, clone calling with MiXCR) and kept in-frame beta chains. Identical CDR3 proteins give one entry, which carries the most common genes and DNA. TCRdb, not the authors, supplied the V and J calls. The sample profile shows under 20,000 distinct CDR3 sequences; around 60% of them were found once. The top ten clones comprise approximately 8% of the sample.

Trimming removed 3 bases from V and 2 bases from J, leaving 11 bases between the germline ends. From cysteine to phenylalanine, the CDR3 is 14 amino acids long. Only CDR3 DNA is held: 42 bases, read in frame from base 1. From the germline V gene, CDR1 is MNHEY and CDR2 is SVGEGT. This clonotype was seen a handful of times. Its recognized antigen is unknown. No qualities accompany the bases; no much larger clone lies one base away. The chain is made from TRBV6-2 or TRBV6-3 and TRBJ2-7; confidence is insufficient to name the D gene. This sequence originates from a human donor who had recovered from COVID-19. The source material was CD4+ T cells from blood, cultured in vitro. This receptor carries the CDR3 CASSYPDQAYEQYF. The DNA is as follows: TGTGCCAGCAGTTATCCGGACCAAGCCTACGAGCAGTACTTC.